This TCR beta chain is drawn from a study of graft-versus-host responses after intestinal transplantation. Study context: Multivisceral, liver-intestinal, or isolated intestinal grafts were transplanted into recipients. The study gave all recipients anti-thymocyte globulin induction, then tacrolimus and steroids for three to four years.

Sequencing was performed with immunoSEQ multiplex PCR; in TCRdb, only in-frame clones are kept and a portion is missing. The sample shows some 110,000 clones, 90% to 95% of them seen only once. The CDR3 is 13 residues long. V trimming: 5 bases; J trimming: 7 bases; junction bases outside the gene matches: 6. Germline V gene sequence: CDR1 MDHEN, CDR2 SYDVKM. Regarding the study as a whole: GvH clones turned up in recipient marrow; some had shown up first in ileum or blood.

A remark on this clone: Its antigen is unidentified.

The chain has TRBV28 and TRBJ1-2, with TRBD1 identical over 8 bases. The sequencing here drew on unstimulated CD4+ T cells sorted from spleen or lymph node cells, taken before transplant. The sequence came from a human donor who was the organ donor for an intestinal transplant. The CDR3 loop is CASSQQGGGGYTF. The DNA of the CDR3 is TGTGCCAGCAGTCAACAGGGGGGAGGTGGCTACACCTTC.